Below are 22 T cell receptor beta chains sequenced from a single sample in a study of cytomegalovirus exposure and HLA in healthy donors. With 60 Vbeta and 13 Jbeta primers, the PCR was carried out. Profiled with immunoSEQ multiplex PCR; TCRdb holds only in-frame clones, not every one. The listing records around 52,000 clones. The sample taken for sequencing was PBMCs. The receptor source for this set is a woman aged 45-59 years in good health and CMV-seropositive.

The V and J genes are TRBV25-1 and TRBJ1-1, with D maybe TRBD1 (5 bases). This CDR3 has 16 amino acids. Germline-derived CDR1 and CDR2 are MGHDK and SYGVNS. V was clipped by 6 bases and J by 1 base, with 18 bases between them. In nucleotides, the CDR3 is TGTGCCAGCAGGGCTCGGTTAGGGGATCAGAACACTGAAGCTTTCTTT. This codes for CASRARLGDQNTEAFF.

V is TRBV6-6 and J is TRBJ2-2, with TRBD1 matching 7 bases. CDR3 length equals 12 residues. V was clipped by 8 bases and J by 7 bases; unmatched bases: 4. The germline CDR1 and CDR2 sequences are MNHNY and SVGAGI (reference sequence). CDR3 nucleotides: TGTGCCAGCTCACAGGGGAGCGGGGAGCTGTTTTTT. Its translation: CASSQGSGELFF.

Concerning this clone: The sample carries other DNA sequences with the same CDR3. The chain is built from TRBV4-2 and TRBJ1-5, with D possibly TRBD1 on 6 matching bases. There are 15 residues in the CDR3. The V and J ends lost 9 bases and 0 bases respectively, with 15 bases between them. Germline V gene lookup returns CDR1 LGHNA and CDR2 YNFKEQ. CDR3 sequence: CASSGGGGSNQPQHF. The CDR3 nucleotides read TGTGCCAGTAGCGGGGGCGGGGGTAGCAATCAGCCCCAGCATTTT.

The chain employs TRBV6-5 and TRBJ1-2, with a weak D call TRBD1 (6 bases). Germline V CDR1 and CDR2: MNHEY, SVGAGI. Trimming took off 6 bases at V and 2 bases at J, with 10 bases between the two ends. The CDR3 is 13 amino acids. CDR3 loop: CASRPTGNYGYTF. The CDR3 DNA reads TGTGCCAGCAGGCCTACAGGGAACTATGGCTACACCTTC.

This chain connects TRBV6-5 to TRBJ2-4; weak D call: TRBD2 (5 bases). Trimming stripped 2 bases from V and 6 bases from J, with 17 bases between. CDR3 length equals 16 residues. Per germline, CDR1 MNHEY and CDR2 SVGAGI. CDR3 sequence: CASSYTPRTAGNIQYF. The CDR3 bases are TGTGCCAGCAGTTACACCCCTCGAACTGCGGGAAACATTCAGTACTTC.

This CDR3 is CASSMFPGQGARNQPQHF. In DNA form, the CDR3 reads TGTGCCAGTAGTATGTTCCCGGGACAGGGGGCTCGGAATCAGCCCCAGCATTTT. The chain joins TRBV19 to TRBJ1-5, with TRBD1 matching over 12 bases. J was trimmed by 4 bases and V by 3 bases; bases with no gene match: 10. This CDR3 is 18 amino acids long. Germline loops: CDR1 LNHDA, CDR2 SQIVND (reference sequence).

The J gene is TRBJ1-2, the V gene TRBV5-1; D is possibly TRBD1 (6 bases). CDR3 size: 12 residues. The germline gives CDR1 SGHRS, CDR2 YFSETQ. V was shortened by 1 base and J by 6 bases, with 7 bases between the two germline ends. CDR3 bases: TGCGCCAGCAGCTTGCCAGGGGATGGCTACACCTTC. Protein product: CASSLPGDGYTF.

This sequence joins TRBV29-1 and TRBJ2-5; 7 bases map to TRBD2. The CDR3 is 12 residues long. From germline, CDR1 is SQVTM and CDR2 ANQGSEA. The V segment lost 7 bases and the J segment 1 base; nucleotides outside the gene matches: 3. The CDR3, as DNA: TGCAGCGCCCGGACTAGCCAAGAGACCCAGTACTTC. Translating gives CSARTSQETQYF. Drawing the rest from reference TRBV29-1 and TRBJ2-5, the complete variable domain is SAVISQKPSRDICQRGTSLTIQCQVDSQVTMMFWYRQQPGQSLTLIATANQGSEATYESGFVIDKFPISRPNLTFSTLTVSNMSPEDSSIYLCSARTSQETQYFGPGTRLLVL.

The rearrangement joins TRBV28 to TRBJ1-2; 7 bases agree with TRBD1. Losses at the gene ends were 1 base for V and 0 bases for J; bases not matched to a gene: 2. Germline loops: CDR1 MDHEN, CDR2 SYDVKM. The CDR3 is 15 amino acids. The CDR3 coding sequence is TGTGCCAGCAGTTTATCTGGGACAGCTAACTATGGCTACACCTTC. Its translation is CASSLSGTANYGYTF.

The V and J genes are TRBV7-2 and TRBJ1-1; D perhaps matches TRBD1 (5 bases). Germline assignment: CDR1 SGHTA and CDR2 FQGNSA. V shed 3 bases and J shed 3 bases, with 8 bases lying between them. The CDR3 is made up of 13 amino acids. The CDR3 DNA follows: TGTGCCAGCAGCTTGGGGCAGTACACTGAAGCTTTCTTT. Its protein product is CASSLGQYTEAFF.

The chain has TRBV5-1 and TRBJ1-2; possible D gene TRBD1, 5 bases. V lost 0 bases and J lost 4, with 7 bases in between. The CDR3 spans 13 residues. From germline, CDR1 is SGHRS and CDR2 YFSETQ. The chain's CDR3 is CASSLGGGYGYTF. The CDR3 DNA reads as TGCGCCAGCAGCTTGGGGGGCGGCTATGGCTACACCTTC.

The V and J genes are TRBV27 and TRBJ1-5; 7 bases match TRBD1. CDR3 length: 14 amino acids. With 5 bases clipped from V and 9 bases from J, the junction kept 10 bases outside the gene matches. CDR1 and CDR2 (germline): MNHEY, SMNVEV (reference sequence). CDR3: CASSQTGYSSPQHF. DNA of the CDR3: TGTGCCAGCAGTCAGACAGGGTATTCATCGCCCCAGCATTTT.

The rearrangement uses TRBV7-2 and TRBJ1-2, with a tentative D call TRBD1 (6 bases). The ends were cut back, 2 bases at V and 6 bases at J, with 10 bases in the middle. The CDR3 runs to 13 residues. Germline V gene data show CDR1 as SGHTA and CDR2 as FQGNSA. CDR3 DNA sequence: TGTGCCAGCAGCTTATACAGGGAAAATGGCTACACCTTC. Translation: CASSLYRENGYTF.

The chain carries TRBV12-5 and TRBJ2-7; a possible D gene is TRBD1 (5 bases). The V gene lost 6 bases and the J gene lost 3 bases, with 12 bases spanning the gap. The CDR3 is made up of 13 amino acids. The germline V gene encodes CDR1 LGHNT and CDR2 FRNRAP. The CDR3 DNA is TGTGCTAGTGGACCTGACAGTCTCTACGAGCAGTACTTC. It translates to CASGPDSLYEQYF.

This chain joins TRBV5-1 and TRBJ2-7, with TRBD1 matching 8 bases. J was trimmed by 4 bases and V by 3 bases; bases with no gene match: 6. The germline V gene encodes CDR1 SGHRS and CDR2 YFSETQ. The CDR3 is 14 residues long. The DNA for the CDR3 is TGCGCCAGCAGCTATGGACAGGGTGGGTACGAGCAGTACTTC. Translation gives CASSYGQGGYEQYF.

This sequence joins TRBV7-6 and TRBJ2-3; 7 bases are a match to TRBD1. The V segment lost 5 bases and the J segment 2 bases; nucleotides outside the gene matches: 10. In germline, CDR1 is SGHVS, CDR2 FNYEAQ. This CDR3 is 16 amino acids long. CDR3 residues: CASSQIGTAVTDTQYF. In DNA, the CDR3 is TGTGCCAGCAGCCAAATCGGGACAGCGGTCACAGATACGCAGTATTTT.

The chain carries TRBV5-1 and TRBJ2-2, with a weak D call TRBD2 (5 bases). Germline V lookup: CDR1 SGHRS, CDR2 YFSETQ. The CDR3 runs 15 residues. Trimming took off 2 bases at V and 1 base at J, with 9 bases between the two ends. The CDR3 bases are TGCGCCAGCAGCTTCGGCGGGTTGAACACCGGGGAGCTGTTTTTT. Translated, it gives CASSFGGLNTGELFF. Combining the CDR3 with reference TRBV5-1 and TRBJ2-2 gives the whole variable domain KAGVTQTPRYLIKTRGQQVTLSCSPISGHRSVSWYQQTPGQGLQFLFEYFSETQRNKGNFPGRFSGRQFSNSRSEMNVSTLELGDSALYLCASSFGGLNTGELFFGEGSRLTVL.

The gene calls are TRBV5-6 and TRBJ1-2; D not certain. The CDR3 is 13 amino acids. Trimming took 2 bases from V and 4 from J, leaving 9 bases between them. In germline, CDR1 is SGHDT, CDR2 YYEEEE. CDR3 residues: CASSFKQSYGYTF. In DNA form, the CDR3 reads TGTGCCAGCAGCTTTAAACAGAGCTATGGCTACACCTTC.

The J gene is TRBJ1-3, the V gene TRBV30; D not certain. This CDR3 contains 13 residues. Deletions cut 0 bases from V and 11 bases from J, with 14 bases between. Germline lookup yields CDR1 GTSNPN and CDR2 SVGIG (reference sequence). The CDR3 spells CAWSVGPRVAIYF. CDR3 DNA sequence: TGTGCCTGGAGTGTGGGCCCTCGAGTCGCCATATATTTT.

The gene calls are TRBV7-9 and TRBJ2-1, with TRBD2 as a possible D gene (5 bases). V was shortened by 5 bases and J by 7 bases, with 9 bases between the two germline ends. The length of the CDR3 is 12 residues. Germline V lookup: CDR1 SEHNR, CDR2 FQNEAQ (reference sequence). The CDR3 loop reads CASSRGGNEQFF. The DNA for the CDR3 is TGTGCCAGCAGCCGCGGAGGTAATGAGCAGTTCTTC. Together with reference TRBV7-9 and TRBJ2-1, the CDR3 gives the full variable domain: DTGVSQNPRHKITKRGQNVTFRCDPISEHNRLYWYRQTLGQGPEFLTYFQNEAQLEKSRLLSDRFSAERPKGSFSTLEIQRTEQGDSAMYLCASSRGGNEQFFGPGTRLTVL.

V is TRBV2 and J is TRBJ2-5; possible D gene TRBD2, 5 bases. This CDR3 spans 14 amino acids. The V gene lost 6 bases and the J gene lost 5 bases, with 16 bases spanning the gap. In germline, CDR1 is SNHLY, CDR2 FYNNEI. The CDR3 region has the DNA TGTGCCAGCAGGGCCCGTTCGGGGAAGGAGACCCAGTACTTC. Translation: CASRARSGKETQYF.

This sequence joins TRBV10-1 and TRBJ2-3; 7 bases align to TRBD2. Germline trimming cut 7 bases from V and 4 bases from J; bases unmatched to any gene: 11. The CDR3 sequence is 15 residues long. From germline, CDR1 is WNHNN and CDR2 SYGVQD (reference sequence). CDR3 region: CASITRRERADTQYF. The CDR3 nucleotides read TGCGCCAGCATAACTCGGCGGGAGCGGGCAGATACGCAGTATTTT.